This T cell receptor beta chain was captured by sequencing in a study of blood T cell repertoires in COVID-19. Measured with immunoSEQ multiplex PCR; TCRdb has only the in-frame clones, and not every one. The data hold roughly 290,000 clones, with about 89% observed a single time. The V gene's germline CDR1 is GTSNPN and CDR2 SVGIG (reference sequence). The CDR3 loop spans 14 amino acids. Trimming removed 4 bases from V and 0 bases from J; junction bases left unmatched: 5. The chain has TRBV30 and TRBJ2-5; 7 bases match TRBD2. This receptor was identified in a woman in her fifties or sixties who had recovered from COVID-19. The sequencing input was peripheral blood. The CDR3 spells CAWNQLAYQETQYF. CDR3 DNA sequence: TGTGCCTGGAATCAACTAGCGTACCAAGAGACCCAGTACTTC.